This note documents a single TCR beta chain sequence. V lost 1 base and J lost 0, with 7 bases in between. The V gene's germline CDR1 is SGHDT and CDR2 YYEEEE. The CDR3 length is 15 residues. This sample is part of a study of blood T cell repertoires in COVID-19. Overall study context: Spain, Italy and the United States supplied samples that represented acute and convalescent COVID-19. Nucleic acid was either cDNA or gDNA, and it came from T cells, B-cell-depleted T cells, or PBMCs.

Source study methods: Reference gene primer amplification gave nucleated cell count estimates. Measured with immunoSEQ multiplex PCR; TCRdb has only the in-frame clones, and not every one. V and J calls and clone size follow that table, whereas D and trimming were derived from the DNA. The repertoire holds roughly 250,000 clones, with about 88% as singletons. The V call is TRBV5-6, the J call TRBJ1-4; D unresolved. Material for sequencing was peripheral blood. The sequence came from a woman aged 35 to 49 who had recovered from COVID-19. CDR3 region: CASSLSAATNEKLFF. The CDR3 region has the DNA TGTGCCAGCAGCTTGAGTGCAGCAACTAATGAAAAACTGTTTTTT.